Below, one TCR beta chain is given with its context. The antigen is undetermined. At one end the junction does not follow the germline gene, possibly because of a read error. The sample belongs to a study of Graves' ophthalmopathy and Graves' hyperthyroidism. About the research overall: Upon initial diagnosis and before any treatment, peripheral blood was collected. General study points: A 13-signature model separated ophthalmopathy from stable hyperthyroidism, reaching about 91% sensitivity and roughly 84% specificity cross-validated.

For repertoire sequencing, the TCR beta CDR3 regions were amplified from RNA transcripts. RT-PCR was first run with HTBI primers, then multiplex PCR in a second round. One entry per CDR3 protein, called by TCRdb with MiXCR from the multiplex PCR reads. The data show more than 550,000 distinct CDR3 sequences, under 50% seen once. This CDR3 has 15 amino acids. Germline values: CDR1 WSHSY, CDR2 SAAADI. The sequence derives from an adult man with Graves' ophthalmopathy. This sequence joins TRBV10-2 and TRBJ1-3, with 8 positions matching TRBD1. Sequencing used peripheral blood. The CDR3 region is CASSDAGTGLNTKYF. The DNA for the CDR3 is TGCGCCAGCAGTGATGCGGGGACAGGCTTAAACACCAAATATTTT.